These 2 T cell receptor beta chains came from one sample sequenced in a study of circulating and synovial CD4+ cells in juvenile arthritis. Libraries were prepared by immunoSEQ multiplex PCR; TCRdb keeps only in-frame clonotypes and omits some of them. The table includes tens of thousands of clones, over 85% detected once. Sequenced material: CD4+ T cells from blood. These TCRs come from a human donor with juvenile idiopathic arthritis.

The chain recombines TRBV6-5 with TRBJ1-2; 7 bases map to TRBD1. The trim removed 8 bases at V and 1 base at J, leaving 4 bases unmatched. The CDR3 runs 13 residues. CDR1 is MNHEY and CDR2 is SVGAGI in the germline V gene. In DNA, the CDR3 is TGTGCCAGCGGGGGACAGCTTAACTATGGCTACACCTTC. Amino acid sequence: CASGGQLNYGYTF.

The chain has TRBV6-6 and TRBJ1-5, with D unresolved. Germline loops: CDR1 MNHNY, CDR2 SVGAGI (reference sequence). Trimming removed 5 bases at V and 5 bases at J, with 7 bases between. The CDR3 covers 12 residues. The CDR3 region is CASSGRDQPQHF. In DNA form, the CDR3 reads TGTGCCAGCAGTGGCCGGGATCAGCCCCAGCATTTT.